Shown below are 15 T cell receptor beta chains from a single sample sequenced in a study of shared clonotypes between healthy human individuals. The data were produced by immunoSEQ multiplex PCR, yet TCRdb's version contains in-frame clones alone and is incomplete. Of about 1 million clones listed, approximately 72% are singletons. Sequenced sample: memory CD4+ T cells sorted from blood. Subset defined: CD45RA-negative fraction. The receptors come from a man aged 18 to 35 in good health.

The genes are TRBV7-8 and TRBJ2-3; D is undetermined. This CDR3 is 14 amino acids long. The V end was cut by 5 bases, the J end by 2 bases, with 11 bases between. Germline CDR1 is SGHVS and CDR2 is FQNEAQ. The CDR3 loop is CASSLDKTTDTQYF. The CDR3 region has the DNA TGTGCCAGCAGCCTAGACAAGACCACAGATACGCAGTATTTT.

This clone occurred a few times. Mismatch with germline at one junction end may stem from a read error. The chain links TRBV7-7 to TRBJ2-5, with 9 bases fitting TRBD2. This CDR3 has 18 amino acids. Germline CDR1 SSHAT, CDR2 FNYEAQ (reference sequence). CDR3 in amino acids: CASSLGAKAGGPGETQYF. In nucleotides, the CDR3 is TGTGCTAGCAGCTTAGGGGCCAAGGCGGGAGGGCCTGGAGAGACCCAGTACTTC.

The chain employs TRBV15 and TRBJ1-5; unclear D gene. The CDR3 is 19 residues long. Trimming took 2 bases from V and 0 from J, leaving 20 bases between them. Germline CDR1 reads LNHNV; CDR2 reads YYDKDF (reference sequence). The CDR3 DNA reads TGTGCCACCAGCAGATTCGACACACGAAACACTTATAGCAATCAGCCCCAGCATTTT. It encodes CATSRFDTRNTYSNQPQHF. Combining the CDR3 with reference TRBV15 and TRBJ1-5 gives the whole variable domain DAMVIQNPRYQVTQFGKPVTLSCSQTLNHNVMYWYQQKSSQAPKLLFHYYDKDFNNEADTPDNFQSRRPNTSFCFLDIRSPGLGDTAMYLCATSRFDTRNTYSNQPQHFGDGTRLSIL.

The CDR3 loop is CASRGGGYGYTF. CDR3 nucleotide sequence: TGTGCCAGCAGGGGCGGGGGCTATGGCTACACCTTC. The gene calls are TRBV27 and TRBJ1-2; TRBD1 might be the D (5 bases). Trimming removed 6 bases from V and 4 bases from J, with 9 bases in between. The CDR3 extends over 12 amino acids. CDR1 and CDR2 from the germline V gene are MNHEY and SMNVEV (reference sequence).

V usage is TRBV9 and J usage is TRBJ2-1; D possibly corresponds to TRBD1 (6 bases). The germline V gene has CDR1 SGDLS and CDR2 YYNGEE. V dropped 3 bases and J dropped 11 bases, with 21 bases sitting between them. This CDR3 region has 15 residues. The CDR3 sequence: CASSALDGGLGKQFF. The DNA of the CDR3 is TGTGCCAGCAGCGCTTTGGATGGGGGCCTAGGGAAGCAGTTCTTC.

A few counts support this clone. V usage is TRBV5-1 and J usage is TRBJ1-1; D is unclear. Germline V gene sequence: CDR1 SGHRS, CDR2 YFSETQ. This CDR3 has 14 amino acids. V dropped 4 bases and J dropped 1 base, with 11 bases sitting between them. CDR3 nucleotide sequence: TGCGCCAGCAGCATCAGAGCACAGAACACTGAAGCTTTCTTT. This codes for CASSIRAQNTEAFF.

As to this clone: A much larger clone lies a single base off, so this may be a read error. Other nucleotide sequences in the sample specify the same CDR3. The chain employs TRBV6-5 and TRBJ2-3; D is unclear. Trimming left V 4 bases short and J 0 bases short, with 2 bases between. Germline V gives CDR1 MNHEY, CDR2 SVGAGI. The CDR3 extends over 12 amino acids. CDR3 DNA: TGTGCCAGCAGTTCGAGCACAGATACGCAGTATTTT. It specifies CASSSSTDTQYF.

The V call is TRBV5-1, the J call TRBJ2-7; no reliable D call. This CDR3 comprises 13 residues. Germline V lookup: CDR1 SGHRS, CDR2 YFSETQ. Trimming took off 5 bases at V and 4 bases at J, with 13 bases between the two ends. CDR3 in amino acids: CASRITSGYEQYF. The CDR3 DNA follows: TGCGCCAGCAGAATTACTTCCGGGTACGAGCAGTACTTC.

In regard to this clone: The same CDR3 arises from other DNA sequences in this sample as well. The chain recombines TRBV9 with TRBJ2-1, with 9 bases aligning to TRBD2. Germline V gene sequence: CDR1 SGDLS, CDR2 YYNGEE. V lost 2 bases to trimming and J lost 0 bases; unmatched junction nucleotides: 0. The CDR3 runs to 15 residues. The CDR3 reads CASSVSGSSYNEQFF. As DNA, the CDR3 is TGTGCCAGCAGCGTTAGCGGGAGCTCCTACAATGAGCAGTTCTTC.

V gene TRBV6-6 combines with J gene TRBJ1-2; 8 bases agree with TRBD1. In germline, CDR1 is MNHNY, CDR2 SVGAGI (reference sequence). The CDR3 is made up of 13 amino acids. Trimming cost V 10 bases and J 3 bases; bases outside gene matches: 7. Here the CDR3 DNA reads TGTGCCATCCAGGGGGCCCGGGACTATGGCTACACCTTC. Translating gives CAIQGARDYGYTF.

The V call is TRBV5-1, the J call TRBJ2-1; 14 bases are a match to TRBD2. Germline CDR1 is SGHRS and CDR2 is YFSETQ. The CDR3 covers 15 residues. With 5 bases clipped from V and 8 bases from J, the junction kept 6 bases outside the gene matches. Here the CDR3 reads CASRNGLAGGDEQFF. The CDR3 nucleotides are TGCGCCAGCAGAAACGGACTAGCGGGAGGCGATGAGCAGTTCTTC.

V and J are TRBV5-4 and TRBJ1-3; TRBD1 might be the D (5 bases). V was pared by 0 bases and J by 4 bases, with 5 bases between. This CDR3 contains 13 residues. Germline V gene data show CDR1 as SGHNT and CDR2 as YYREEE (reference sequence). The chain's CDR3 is CASSLAGGNTIYF. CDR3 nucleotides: TGTGCCAGCAGCTTGGCAGGGGGAAACACCATATATTTT.

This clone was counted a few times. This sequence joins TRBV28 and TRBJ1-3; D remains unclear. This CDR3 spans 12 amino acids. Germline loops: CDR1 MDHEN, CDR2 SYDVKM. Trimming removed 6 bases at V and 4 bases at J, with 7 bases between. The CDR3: CASSPKGNTIYF. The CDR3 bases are TGTGCCAGCAGCCCAAAAGGAAACACCATATATTTT. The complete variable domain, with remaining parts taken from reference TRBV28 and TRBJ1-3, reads DVKVTQSSRYLVKRTGEKVFLECVQDMDHENMFWYRQDPGLGLRLIYFSYDVKMKEKGDIPEGYSVSREKKERFSLILESASTNQTSMYLCASSPKGNTIYFGEGSWLTVV.

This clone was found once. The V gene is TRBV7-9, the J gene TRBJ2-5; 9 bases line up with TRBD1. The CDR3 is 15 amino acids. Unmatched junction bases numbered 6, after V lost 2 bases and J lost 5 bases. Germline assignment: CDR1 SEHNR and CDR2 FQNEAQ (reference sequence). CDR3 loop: CASSLPGQGLETQYF. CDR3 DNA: TGTGCCAGCAGCTTACCGGGACAGGGACTGGAGACCCAGTACTTC. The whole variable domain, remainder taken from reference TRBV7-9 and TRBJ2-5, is DTGVSQNPRHKITKRGQNVTFRCDPISEHNRLYWYRQTLGQGPEFLTYFQNEAQLEKSRLLSDRFSAERPKGSFSTLEIQRTEQGDSAMYLCASSLPGQGLETQYFGPGTRLLVL.

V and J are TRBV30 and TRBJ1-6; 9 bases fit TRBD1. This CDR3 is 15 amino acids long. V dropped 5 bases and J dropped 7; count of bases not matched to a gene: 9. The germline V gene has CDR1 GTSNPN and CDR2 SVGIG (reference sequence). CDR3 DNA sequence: TGTGCCTGGGCCGGGGGGACAGGGACAAATTCACCCCTCCACTTT. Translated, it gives CAWAGGTGTNSPLHF. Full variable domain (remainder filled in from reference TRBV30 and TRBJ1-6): SQTIHQWPATLVQPVGSPLSLECTVEGTSNPNLYWYRQAAGRGLQLLFYSVGIGQISSEVPQNLSASRPQDRQFILSSKKLLLSDSGFYLCAWAGGTGTNSPLHFGNGTRLTVT.